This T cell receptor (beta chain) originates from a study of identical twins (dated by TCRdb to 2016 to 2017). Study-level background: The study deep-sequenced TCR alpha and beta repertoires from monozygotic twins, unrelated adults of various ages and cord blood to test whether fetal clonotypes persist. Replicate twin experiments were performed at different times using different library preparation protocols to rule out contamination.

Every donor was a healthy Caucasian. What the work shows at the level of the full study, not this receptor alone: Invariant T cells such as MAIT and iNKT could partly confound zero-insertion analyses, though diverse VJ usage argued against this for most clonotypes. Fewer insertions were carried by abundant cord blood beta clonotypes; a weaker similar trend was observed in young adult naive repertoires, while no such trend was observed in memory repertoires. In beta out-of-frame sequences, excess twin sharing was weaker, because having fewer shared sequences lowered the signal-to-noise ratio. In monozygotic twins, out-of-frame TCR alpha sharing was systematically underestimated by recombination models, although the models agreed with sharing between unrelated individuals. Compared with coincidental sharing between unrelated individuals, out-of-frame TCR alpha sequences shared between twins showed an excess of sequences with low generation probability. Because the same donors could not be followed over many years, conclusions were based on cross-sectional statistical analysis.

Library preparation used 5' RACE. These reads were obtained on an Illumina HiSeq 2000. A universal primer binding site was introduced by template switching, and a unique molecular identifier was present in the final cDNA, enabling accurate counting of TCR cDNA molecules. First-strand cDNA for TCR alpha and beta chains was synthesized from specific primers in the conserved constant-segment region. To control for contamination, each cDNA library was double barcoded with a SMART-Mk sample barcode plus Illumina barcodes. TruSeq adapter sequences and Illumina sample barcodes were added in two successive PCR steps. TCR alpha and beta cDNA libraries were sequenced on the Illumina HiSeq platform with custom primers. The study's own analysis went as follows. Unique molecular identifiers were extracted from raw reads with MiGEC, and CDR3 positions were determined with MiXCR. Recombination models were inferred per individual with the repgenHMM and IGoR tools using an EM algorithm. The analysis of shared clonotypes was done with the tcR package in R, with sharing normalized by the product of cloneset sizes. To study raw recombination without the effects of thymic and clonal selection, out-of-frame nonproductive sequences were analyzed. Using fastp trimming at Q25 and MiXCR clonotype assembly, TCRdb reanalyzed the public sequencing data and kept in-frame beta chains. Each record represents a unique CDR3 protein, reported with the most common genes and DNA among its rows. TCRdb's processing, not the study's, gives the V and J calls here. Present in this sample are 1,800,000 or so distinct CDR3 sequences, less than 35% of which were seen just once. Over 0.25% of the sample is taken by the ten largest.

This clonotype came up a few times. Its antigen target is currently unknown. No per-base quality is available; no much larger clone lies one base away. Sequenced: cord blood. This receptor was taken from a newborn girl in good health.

The nucleotide sequence is given as TGCAGCGTTGACTCAGGCCCCGGGGAGCTGTTTTTT. This sequence encodes CSVDSGPGELFF. Recombination connected TRBV29-1 to TRBJ2-2, with no D gene named confidently. The CDR3 has 12 amino acids, counting the end cysteine and phenylalanine. Only the CDR3 region is kept as DNA, spanning 36 bases read in frame from base 1. V loses 3 bases of germline sequence and J loses 6 bases, and the interval between the two ends is 8 bases. From the germline V gene, CDR1 is SQVTM and CDR2 is ANQGSEA.